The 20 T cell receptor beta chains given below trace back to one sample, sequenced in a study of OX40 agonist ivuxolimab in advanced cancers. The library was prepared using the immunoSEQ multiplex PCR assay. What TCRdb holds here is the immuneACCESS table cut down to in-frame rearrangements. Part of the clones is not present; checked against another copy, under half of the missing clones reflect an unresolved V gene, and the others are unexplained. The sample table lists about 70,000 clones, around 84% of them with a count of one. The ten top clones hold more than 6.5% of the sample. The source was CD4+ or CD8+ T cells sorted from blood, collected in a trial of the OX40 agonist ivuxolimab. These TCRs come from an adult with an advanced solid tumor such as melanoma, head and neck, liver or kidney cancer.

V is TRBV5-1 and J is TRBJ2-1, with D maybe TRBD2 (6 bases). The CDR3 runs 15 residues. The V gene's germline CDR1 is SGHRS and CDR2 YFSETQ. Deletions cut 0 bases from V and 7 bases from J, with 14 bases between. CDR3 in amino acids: CASSLGPVAGNEQFF. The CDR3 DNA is TGCGCCAGCAGCTTGGGACCGGTTGCGGGGAATGAGCAGTTCTTC.

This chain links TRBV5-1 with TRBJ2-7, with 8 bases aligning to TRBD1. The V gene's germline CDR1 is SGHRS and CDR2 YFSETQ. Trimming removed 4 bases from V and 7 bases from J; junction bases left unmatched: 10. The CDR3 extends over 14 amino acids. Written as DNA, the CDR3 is TGCGCCAGCAGCCTAGGACAGGGCCCGGGTGAGCAGTACGTC. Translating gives CASSLGQGPGEQYV.

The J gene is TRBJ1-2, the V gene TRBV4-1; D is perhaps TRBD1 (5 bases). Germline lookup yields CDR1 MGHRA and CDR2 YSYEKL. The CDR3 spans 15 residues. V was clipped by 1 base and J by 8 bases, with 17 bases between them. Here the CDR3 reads CASSQVMGGGLGYTF. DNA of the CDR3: TGCGCCAGCAGCCAAGTTATGGGGGGTGGGCTCGGCTACACCTTC.

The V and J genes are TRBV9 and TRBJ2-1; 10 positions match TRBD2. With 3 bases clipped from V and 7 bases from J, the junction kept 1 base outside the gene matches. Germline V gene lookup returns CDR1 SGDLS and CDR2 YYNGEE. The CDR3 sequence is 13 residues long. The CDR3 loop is CASSGGLANEQFF. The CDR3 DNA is TGTGCCAGCAGCGGGGGACTAGCGAATGAGCAGTTCTTC.

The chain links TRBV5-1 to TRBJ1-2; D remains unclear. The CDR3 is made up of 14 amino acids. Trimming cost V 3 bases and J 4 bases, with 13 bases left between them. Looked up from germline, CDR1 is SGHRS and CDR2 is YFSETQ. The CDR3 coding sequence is TGCGCCAGCAGCTCGATTGGGGAGCCCTATGGCTACACCTTC. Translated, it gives CASSSIGEPYGYTF.

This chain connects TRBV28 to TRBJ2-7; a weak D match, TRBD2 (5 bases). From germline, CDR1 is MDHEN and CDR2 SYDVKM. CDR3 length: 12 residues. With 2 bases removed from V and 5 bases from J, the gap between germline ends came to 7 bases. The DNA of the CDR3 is TGTGCCAGCAGTTTAATGGAGGACGAGCAGTACTTC. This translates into CASSLMEDEQYF.

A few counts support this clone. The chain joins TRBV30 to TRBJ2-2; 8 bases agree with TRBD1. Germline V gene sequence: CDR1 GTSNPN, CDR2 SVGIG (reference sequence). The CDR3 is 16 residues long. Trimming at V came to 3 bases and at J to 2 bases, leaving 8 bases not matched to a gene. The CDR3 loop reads CAWRSGTGPNTGELFF. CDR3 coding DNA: TGTGCCTGGAGATCGGGGACAGGCCCTAACACCGGGGAGCTGTTTTTT.

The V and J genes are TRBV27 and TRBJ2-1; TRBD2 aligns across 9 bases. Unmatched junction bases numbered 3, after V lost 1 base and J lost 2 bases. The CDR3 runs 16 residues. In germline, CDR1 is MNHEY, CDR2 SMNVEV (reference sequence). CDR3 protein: CASSLWTSATYNEQFF. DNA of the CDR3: TGTGCCAGCAGTTTATGGACTAGCGCGACCTACAATGAGCAGTTCTTC.

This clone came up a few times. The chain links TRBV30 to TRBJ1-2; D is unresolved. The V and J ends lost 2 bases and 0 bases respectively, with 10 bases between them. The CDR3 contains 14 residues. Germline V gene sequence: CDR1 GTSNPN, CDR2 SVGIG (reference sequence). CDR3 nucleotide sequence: TGTGCCTGGAGTATCTCAACAGCTAACTATGGCTACACCTTC. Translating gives CAWSISTANYGYTF.

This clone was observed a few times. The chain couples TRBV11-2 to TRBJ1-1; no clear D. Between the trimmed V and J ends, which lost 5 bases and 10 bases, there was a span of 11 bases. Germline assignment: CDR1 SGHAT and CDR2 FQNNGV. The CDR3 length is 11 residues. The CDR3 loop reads CASSGIVRAFF. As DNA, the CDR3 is TGTGCCAGCAGCGGGATTGTACGAGCTTTCTTT.

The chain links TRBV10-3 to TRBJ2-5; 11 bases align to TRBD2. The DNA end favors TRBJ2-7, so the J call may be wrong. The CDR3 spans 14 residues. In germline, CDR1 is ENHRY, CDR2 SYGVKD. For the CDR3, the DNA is TGTGCCATCAGTCCGGGACTAGCGGACTACGAGCAGTACTTC. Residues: CAISPGLADYEQYF.

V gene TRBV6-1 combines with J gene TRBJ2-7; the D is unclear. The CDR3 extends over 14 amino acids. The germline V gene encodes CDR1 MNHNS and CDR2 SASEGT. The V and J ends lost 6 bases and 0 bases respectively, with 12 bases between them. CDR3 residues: CASRSNINSYEQYV. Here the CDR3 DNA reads TGTGCCAGCAGATCCAATATAAACTCCTACGAGCAGTACGTC.

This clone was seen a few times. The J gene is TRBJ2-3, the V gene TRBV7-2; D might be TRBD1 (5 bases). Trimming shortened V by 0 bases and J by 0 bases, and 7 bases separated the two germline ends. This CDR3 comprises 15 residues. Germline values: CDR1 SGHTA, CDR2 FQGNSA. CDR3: CASSLAQGSTDTQYF. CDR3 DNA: TGTGCCAGCAGCTTAGCGCAGGGAAGCACAGATACGCAGTATTTT.

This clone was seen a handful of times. The CDR3 protein is CASSLRGQGDGYTF. CDR3 coding DNA: TGTGCCAGCAGCTTAAGGGGACAGGGTGATGGCTACACCTTC. V is TRBV7-2 and J is TRBJ1-2, with 9 bases matching TRBD1. The CDR3 is made up of 14 amino acids. V shed 2 bases, J shed 6 bases, and the junction held 4 bases outside the gene matches. Germline CDR1 is SGHTA and CDR2 is FQGNSA.

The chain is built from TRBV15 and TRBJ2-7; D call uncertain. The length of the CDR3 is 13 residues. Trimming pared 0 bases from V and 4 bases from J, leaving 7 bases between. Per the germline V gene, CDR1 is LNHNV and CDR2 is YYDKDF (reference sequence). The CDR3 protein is CATSRDRSYEQYV. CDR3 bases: TGTGCCACCAGCAGAGATAGGAGTTACGAGCAGTACGTC.

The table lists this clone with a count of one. CDR3 bases: TGTGCCAGCAGCTTAGATCCAACAGCTAGCACAGATACGCAGTATTTT. Residues: CASSLDPTASTDTQYF. The chain joins TRBV7-2 to TRBJ2-3; D not resolved. Germline lookup yields CDR1 SGHTA and CDR2 FQGNSA. The CDR3 covers 16 residues. Trimming cost V 1 base and J 0 bases, with 11 bases left between them.

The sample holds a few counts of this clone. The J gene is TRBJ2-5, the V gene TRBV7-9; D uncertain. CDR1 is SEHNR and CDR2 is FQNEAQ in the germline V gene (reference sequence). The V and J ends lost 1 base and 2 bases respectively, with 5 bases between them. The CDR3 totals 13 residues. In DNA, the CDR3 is TGTGCCAGCAGCTTAGTGGGGCAAGAGACCCAGTACTTC. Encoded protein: CASSLVGQETQYF.

Here the CDR3 DNA reads TGCGCCAGCAGCTACGCGACAGGGGAGAAGACCCAGTACTTC. Encoded protein: CASSYATGEKTQYF. The V gene is TRBV5-1, the J gene TRBJ2-5; 8 positions match TRBD1. In germline, CDR1 is SGHRS, CDR2 YFSETQ. The length of the CDR3 is 14 residues. V was clipped by 3 bases and J by 6 bases; unmatched bases: 7.

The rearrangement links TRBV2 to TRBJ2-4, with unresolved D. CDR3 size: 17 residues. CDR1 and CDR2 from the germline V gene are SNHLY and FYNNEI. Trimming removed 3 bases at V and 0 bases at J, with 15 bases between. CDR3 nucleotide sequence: TGTGCCAGCAGTGAGTCCCCGCCAAATCTAGCCAAAAACATTCAGTACTTC. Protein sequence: CASSESPPNLAKNIQYF.

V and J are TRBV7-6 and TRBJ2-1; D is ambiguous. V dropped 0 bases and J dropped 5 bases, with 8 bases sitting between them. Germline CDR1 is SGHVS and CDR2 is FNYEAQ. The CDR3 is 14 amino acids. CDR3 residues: CASSLAVVDNEQFF. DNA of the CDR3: TGTGCCAGCAGCTTAGCTGTAGTAGACAATGAGCAGTTCTTC.